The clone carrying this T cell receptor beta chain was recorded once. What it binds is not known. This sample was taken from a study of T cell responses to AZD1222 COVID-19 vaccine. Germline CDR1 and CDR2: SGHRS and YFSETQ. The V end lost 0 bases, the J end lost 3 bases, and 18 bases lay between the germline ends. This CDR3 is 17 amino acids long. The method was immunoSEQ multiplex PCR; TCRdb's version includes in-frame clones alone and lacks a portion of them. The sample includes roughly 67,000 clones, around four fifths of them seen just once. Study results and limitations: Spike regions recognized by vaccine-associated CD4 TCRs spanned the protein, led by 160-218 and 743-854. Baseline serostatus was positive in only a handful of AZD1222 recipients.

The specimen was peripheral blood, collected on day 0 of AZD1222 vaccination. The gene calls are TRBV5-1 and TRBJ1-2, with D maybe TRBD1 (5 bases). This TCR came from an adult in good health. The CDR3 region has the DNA TGCGCCAGCAGCTTGGGTCTACGGGGGATGCAGGACTATGGCTACACCTTC. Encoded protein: CASSLGLRGMQDYGYTF.